This T cell receptor beta chain was observed in a study of T cells in Graves' hyperthyroidism and ophthalmopathy. A patient was excluded if there was uncontrolled infection, other autoimmune disease, pregnancy or lactation. Diagnosing involved the use of clinical symptoms, serum thyroxine and TRAb, thyroid ultrasound and orbital computed tomography. A roughly 9.3 ml volume of fresh peripheral blood provided the PBMCs. Germline values: CDR1 MGHRA, CDR2 YSYEKL. The CDR3 loop spans 16 amino acids. Deletions cut 1 base from V and 8 bases from J, with 15 bases between. Researchers took RNA transcripts and amplified the TCR beta CDR3 regions from them. Primed by the HTBI set, a first-round RT-PCR was run on the TCR CDR3. Using its own MiXCR run on the multiplex PCR reads, TCRdb lists one record per CDR3 protein. The sample holds about 590,000 distinct CDR3 sequences, more than 15% seen once. This clonotype was recorded a few times.

Sequenced material: blood. The receptor was derived from a woman aged 30 to 39 with Graves' hyperthyroidism. V is TRBV4-1 and J is TRBJ1-6; the D gene is possibly TRBD1 (5 bases). Here the CDR3 reads CASSQAQGVGDSPLHF. The CDR3 nucleotides read TGCGCCAGCAGCCAAGCCCAGGGTGTTGGTGATTCACCCCTCCACTTT.